This TCR beta chain is drawn from a study of post-analysis software for immune sequencing data. General study points: Strong co-clustering by F measure linked samples that shared a preparation batch. In patients, TRBV5-6, TRBV5-1 and TRBV20-1 belonged to five TRBV segments found more frequently than in controls.

Tagging with unique molecular identifiers was a feature of the TCR beta cDNA libraries. From the PCR reads, TCRdb called clonotypes with MiXCR, one entry per CDR3 protein. The repertoire holds approximately 350,000 distinct CDR3 sequences, with about a third as singletons. This clonotype occurred a few times. Its antigen is undetermined. CDR3 length equals 19 residues. The V gene's germline CDR1 is MNHEY and CDR2 SMNVEV (reference sequence). After removal of 5 bases from V and 3 bases from J, the junction contained 17 bases not matched to a gene. This clonotype was obtained from a girl between 5 and 17 years old with multiple sclerosis. The chain joins TRBV27 to TRBJ2-1; 9 nucleotides align to TRBD2. What was sequenced was blood. CDR3 bases: TGTGCCAGCAGTCCATCCTCGGCTAGCGGGGTTGGGCACTACAATGAGCAGTTCTTC. This gives the protein CASSPSSASGVGHYNEQFF.